These T cell receptor beta chains were read from a single sample in a study of CD4 T cells in relation to SARS-CoV-2 and coronaviruses. Their specific antigens are unknown. Method: immunoSEQ multiplex PCR; TCRdb's copy keeps in-frame clones and lacks some. The top ten clones hold 3% to 4% of a sample with tens of thousands of clones, roughly 76% of them seen once. Material for sequencing was memory CD4+ T cells from PBMCs, cultured in vitro. These receptors all stem from an adult with COVID-19. CDR3s leave out the opening cysteine and the closing phenylalanine or tryptophan.

CDR3 protein	V gene	J gene
ASSQQTETNEKLF	TRBV3-1/TRBV3-2	TRBJ1-4
ASSSLGQGSMTGNTIY	TRBV27	TRBJ1-3
ASSLAAIAGGLGGGELF	TRBV7-2	TRBJ2-2
ASSSPIGGTSGYARGEQF	TRBV7-3	TRBJ2-1
ASSQWLAGIDEQF	TRBV3-1/TRBV3-2	TRBJ2-1
ASSPRTGGASGANVLT	TRBV7-3	TRBJ2-6
ASTSGLVSYNEQF	TRBV28	TRBJ2-1
ASSTGQEYNEQF	TRBV6-5	TRBJ2-1
ASSQDRPGDRGGYGYT	TRBV4-1	TRBJ1-2
ASSFDREGEQY	TRBV13	TRBJ2-7
ASSQVSSGADTQY	TRBV3-1/TRBV3-2	TRBJ2-3
ASSGTGIANYGYT	TRBV6-2/TRBV6-3	TRBJ1-2
ASSVGQGEETQY	TRBV19	TRBJ2-5
ASSISRQGMNQPQH	TRBV19	TRBJ1-5
SASLGLAGAPWQF	TRBV20-1	TRBJ2-1
ASSDTRPGQRAF	TRBV2	TRBJ1-1
ASTDGVDTGELF	TRBV6-5	TRBJ2-2
ASSLTSGAPYEQY	TRBV27	TRBJ2-7
ASSKGDRFNEQF	TRBV6-5	TRBJ2-1
SASRDSTYNEQF	TRBV20-1	TRBJ2-1
ASSKESGRRDSYEQY	TRBV21-1	TRBJ2-7
ASVGTSGTDTQY	TRBV6-5	TRBJ2-3
ASSFRRGKNIQY	TRBV28	TRBJ2-4
AISPGTGGNQPQH	TRBV10-3	TRBJ1-5
ASSTDSIVQPQH	TRBV19	TRBJ1-5
ASSAKPGQGYNEQF	TRBV19	TRBJ2-1
ASSLGVDRLNY	TRBV5-5	TRBJ2-5
ASSQDPSGRGADTQY	TRBV3-1/TRBV3-2	TRBJ2-3
SVEGGGSQETQY	TRBV29-1	TRBJ2-5
SVATGTNSGNTIY	TRBV29-1	TRBJ1-3
ASILQLSGKNTGELF	TRBV7-9	TRBJ2-2
ASSPRYGGDTGELF	TRBV13	TRBJ2-2
ASRLFGTEAF	TRBV28	TRBJ1-1
ASSRGADTQY	TRBV7-3	TRBJ2-3
ASSLNTGDASTDTQY	TRBV28	TRBJ2-3